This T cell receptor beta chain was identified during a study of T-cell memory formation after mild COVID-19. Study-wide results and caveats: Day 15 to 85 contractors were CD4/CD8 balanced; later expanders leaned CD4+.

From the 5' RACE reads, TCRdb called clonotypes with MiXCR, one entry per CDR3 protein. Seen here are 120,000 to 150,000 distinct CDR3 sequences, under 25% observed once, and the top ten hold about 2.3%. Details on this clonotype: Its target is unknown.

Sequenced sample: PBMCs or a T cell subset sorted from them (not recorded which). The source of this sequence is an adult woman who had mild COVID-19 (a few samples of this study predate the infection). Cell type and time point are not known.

CDR3 protein: CASSYPTESVGNQPQHF. CDR3 sequence (DNA): TGTGCCAGCAGTTACCCCACTGAGTCCGTGGGCAATCAGCCCCAGCATTTT. The chain recombines TRBV6-2 or TRBV6-3 with TRBJ1-5; no definite D call. The germline CDR1 and CDR2 sequences are MNHEY and SVGEGT. Trimming shortened V by 2 bases and J by 2 bases, and 16 bases separated the two germline ends. This CDR3 is built from 17 residues.